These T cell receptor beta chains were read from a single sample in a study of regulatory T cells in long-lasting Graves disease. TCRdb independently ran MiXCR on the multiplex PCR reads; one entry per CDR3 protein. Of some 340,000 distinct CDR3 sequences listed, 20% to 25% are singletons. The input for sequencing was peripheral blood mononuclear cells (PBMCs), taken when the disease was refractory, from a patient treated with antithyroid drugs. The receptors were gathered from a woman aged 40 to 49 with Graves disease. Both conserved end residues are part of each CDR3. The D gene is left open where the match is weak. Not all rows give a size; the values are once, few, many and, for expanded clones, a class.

CDR3 protein: CASSRQGRGNTGELFF
CDR3 DNA: TGTGCCAGCAGTCGACAGGGTCGGGGGAACACCGGGGAGCTGTTTTTT
clone size: many
J gene: TRBJ2-2
V gene: TRBV28
D gene: TRBD1

CDR3 protein: CSVRPSGLYYNEQFF
CDR3 DNA: TGCAGCGTTAGGCCTAGCGGACTTTACTACAATGAGCAGTTCTTC
clone size: .
J gene: TRBJ2-1
V gene: TRBV29-1
D gene: TRBD2

CDR3 protein: CASSLQGPHEQYF
CDR3 DNA: TGCGCCAGCAGCTTGCAGGGTCCCCACGAGCAGTACTTC
clone size: .
J gene: TRBJ2-7
V gene: TRBV5-1
D gene: .

CDR3 protein: CASSTWTGAFSGNTIYF
CDR3 DNA: TGTGCCAGCAGCACCTGGACAGGTGCCTTCTCTGGAAACACCATATATTTT
clone size: .
J gene: TRBJ1-3
V gene: TRBV9
D gene: TRBD1

CDR3 protein: CASSHYGQGLGELFF
CDR3 DNA: TGTGCCAGCAGCCACTACGGACAGGGTCTCGGGGAGCTGTTTTTT
clone size: few
J gene: TRBJ2-2
V gene: TRBV11-3
D gene: TRBD1

CDR3 protein: CSARELSDTEAFF
CDR3 DNA: TGCAGTGCTAGAGAATTGTCGGACACTGAAGCTTTCTTT
clone size: .
J gene: TRBJ1-1
V gene: TRBV20-1
D gene: .

CDR3 protein: CASSLPGLVEQYF
CDR3 DNA: TGTGCCAGCAGTTTACCGGGACTAGTTGAGCAGTACTTC
clone size: .
J gene: TRBJ2-7
V gene: TRBV27
D gene: TRBD2

CDR3 protein: CSARSRGRGNTEAFF
CDR3 DNA: TGCAGTGCTAGATCCAGGGGGCGCGGGAACACTGAAGCTTTCTTT
clone size: few
J gene: TRBJ1-1
V gene: TRBV20-1
D gene: TRBD1

CDR3 protein: CASCLVRENTEAFF
CDR3 DNA: TGTGCCAGCTGTTTGGTGCGGGAGAACACTGAAGCTTTCTTT
clone size: many
J gene: TRBJ1-1
V gene: TRBV2
D gene: .

CDR3 protein: CASSLTLTGELFF
CDR3 DNA: TGTGCCAGCAGCCTGACCTTAACCGGGGAGCTGTTTTTT
clone size: .
J gene: TRBJ2-2
V gene: TRBV7-6
D gene: .

CDR3 protein: CASSPEGTGGNQPQHF
CDR3 DNA: TGTGCCAGCAGTCCTGAGGGGACAGGGGGCAATCAGCCCCAGCATTTT
clone size: many
J gene: TRBJ1-5
V gene: TRBV28
D gene: TRBD1

CDR3 protein: CASSQGAGNHYEQYF
CDR3 DNA: TGTGCCAGCAGCCAAGGGGCAGGAAACCACTACGAGCAGTACTTC
clone size: .
J gene: TRBJ2-7
V gene: TRBV3-1
D gene: .

CDR3 protein: CASSPNLGEKLFF
CDR3 DNA: TGTGCTAGCAGCCCGAATCTGGGGGAAAAACTGTTTTTT
clone size: many
J gene: TRBJ1-4
V gene: TRBV7-7
D gene: .

CDR3 protein: CASIYSLNTEAFF
CDR3 DNA: TGTGCCAGCATTTACAGCTTGAACACTGAAGCTTTCTTT
clone size: many
J gene: TRBJ1-1
V gene: TRBV28
D gene: .

CDR3 protein: CASSFGGQRSDEQYF
CDR3 DNA: TGTGCCAGCAGTTTCGGGGGACAGAGGTCCGACGAGCAGTACTTC
clone size: many
J gene: TRBJ2-7
V gene: TRBV12-3/TRBV12-4
D gene: .

CDR3 protein: CASSLAESYEQYF
CDR3 DNA: TGCGCCAGCAGCTTGGCCGAGAGCTACGAGCAGTACTTC
clone size: .
J gene: TRBJ2-7
V gene: TRBV5-1
D gene: .

CDR3 protein: CASSQDKRRSGSKYEQYF
CDR3 DNA: TGTGCCAGCAGCCAAGATAAAAGGCGGAGCGGGAGTAAGTACGAGCAGTACTTC
clone size: .
J gene: TRBJ2-7
V gene: TRBV3-1
D gene: TRBD2

CDR3 protein: CASSHPLRGPATANYGYTF
CDR3 DNA: TGCGCCAGCAGCCACCCTTTGAGGGGACCGGCTACAGCTAACTATGGCTACACCTTC
clone size: .
J gene: TRBJ1-2
V gene: TRBV4-1
D gene: .